The source of this T cell receptor beta chain is a study of T cell repertoires in cytomegalovirus infection. Study-level background: Peptides in the study included HLA-C-restricted and HLA-B-restricted CMV epitopes. Matching HLA type, along with CMV infection, was indicated by public TCR beta signatures. Broader study findings: What dominated the ex vivo response were HLA-C-restricted CMV-specific TCR beta clonotypes. Cumulative public TCR beta family frequency identified carriers of CMV plus the relevant HLA.

The CDR3 is made up of 13 amino acids. The V gene lost 10 bases and the J gene lost 2 bases, with 14 bases spanning the gap. The germline V gene has CDR1 SNHLY and CDR2 FYNNEI. TCRdb independently ran MiXCR on the reads; one entry per CDR3 protein. The table lists about 280,000 distinct CDR3 sequences, less than 25% of them singletons. Notes on this clonotype: What it binds is not known.

This specimen was cultured PBMCs, taken from culture after CMV antigen stimulation. The chain employs TRBV2 and TRBJ1-1; a weak D match, TRBD1 (5 bases). The receptor was isolated from a human donor in good health (CMV status not recorded). Some clones in this sample may be carry-over from other donors' samples. The CDR3 region is CATPRRGNTEAFF. The DNA of the CDR3 is TGTGCCACCCCCCGGAGGGGAAACACTGAAGCTTTCTTT.